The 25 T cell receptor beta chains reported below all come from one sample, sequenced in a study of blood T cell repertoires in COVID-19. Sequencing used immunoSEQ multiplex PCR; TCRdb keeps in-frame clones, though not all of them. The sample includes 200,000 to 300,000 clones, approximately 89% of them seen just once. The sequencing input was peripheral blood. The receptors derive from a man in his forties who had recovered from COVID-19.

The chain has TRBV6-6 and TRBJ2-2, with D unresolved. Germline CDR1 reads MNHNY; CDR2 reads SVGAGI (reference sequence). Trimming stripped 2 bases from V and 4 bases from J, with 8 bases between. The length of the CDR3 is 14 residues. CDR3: CASSYASSTGELFF. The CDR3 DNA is TGTGCCAGCAGTTACGCGTCGAGCACCGGGGAGCTGTTTTTT.

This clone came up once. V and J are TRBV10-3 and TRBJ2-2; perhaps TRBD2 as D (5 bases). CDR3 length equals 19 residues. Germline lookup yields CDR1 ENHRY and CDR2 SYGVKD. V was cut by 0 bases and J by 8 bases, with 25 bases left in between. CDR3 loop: CAISESRAGFQRRNGELFF. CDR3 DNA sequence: TGTGCCATCAGTGAGTCGAGGGCGGGTTTCCAACGTCGGAATGGGGAGCTGTTTTTT.

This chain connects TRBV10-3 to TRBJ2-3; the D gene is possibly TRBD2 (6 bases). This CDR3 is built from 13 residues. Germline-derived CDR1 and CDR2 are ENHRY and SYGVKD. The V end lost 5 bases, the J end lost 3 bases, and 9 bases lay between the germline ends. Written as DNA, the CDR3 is TGTGCCATCAGTACCGCGGGGACAGATACGCAGTATTTT. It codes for CAISTAGTDTQYF.

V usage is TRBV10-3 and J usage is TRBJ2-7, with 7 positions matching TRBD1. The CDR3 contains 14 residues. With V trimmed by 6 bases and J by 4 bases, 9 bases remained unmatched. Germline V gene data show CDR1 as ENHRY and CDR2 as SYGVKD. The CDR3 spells CAISRAGTVYEQYF. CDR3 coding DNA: TGTGCCATCAGCCGTGCAGGGACAGTTTACGAGCAGTACTTC.

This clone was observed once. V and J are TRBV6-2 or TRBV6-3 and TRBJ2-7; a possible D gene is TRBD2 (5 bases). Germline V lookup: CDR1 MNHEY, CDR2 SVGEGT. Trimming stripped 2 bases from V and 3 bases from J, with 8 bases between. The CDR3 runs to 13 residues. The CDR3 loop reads CASSYLRDYEQYF. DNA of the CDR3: TGTGCCAGCAGTTACCTACGGGACTACGAGCAGTACTTC.

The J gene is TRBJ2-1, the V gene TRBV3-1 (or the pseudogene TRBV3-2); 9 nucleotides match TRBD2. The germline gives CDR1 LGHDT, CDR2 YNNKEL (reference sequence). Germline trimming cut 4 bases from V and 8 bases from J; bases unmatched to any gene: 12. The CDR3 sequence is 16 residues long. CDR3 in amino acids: CASSPEISGRIYEQFF. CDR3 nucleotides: TGTGCCAGCAGCCCTGAGATTAGCGGGAGAATTTATGAGCAGTTCTTC.

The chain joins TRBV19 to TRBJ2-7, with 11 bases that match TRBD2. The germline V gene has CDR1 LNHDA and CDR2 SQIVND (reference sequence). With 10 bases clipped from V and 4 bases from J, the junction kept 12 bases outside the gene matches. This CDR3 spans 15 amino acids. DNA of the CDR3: TGTGCCACTTTAGCGGGGGGGCCCTCATTTTACGAGCAGTACTTC. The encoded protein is CATLAGGPSFYEQYF.

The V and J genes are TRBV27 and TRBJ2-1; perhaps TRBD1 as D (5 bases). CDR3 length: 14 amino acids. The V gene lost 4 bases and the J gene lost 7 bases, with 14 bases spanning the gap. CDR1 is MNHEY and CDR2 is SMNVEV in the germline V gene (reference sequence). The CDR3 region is CASSSPTGMNEQFF. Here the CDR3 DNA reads TGTGCCAGCAGTTCTCCTACAGGTATGAATGAGCAGTTCTTC.

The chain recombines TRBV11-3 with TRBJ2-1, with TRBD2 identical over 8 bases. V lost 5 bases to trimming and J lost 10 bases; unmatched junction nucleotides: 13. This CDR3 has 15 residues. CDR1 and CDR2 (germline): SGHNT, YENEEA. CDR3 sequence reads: CASSLREAGVNEQFF. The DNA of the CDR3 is TGTGCCAGCAGCCTCAGGGAAGCGGGAGTAAACGAGCAGTTCTTC.

Here the CDR3 DNA reads TGTGCCAGCTCCGGGACTGAAGCCAGCACTGGCTACACCTTC. This codes for CASSGTEASTGYTF. The genes are TRBV30 and TRBJ1-2; possible D gene TRBD1, 5 bases. This CDR3 is built from 14 residues. Germline assignment: CDR1 GTSNPN and CDR2 SVGIG (reference sequence). With 8 bases removed from V and 7 bases from J, the gap between germline ends came to 23 bases.

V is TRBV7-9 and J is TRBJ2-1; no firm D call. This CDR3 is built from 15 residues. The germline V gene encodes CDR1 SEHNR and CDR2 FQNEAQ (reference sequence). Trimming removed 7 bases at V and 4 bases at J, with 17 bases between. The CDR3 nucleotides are TGTGCCAGCACCGAGGAGAATTCCCCATACAATGAGCAGTTCTTC. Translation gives CASTEENSPYNEQFF.

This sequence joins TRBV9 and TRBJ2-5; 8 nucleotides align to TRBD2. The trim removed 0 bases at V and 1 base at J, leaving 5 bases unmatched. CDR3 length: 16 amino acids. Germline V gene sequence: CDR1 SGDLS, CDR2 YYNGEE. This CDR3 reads CASSVAAGEPQETQYF. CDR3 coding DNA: TGTGCCAGCAGCGTAGCAGCGGGGGAACCCCAAGAGACCCAGTACTTC.

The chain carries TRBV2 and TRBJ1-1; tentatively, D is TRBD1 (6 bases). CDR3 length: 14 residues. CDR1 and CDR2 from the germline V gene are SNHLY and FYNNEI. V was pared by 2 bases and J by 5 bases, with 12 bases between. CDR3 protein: CASSELGARTEAFF. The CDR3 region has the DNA TGTGCCAGCAGTGAATTGGGGGCGCGTACTGAAGCTTTCTTT.

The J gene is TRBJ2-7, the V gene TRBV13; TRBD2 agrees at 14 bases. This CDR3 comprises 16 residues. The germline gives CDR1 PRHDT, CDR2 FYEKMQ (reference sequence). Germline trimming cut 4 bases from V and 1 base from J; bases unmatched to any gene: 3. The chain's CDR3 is CASSSRTSGGSYEQYF. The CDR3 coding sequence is TGTGCCAGCAGCTCCCGGACTAGCGGGGGGTCCTACGAGCAGTACTTC.

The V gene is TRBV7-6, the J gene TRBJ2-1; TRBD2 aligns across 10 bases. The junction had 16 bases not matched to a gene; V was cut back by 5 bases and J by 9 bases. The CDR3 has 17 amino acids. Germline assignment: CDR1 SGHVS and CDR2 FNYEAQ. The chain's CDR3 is CASSARGLAALPGEQFF. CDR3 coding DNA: TGTGCCAGCAGCGCACGCGGACTAGCGGCCCTCCCCGGTGAGCAGTTCTTC.

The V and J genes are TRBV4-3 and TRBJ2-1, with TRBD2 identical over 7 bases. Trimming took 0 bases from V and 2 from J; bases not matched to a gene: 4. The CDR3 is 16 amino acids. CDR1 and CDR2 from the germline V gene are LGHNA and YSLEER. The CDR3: CASSQDGLAAYNEQFF. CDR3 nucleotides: TGCGCCAGCAGCCAAGATGGGCTAGCGGCCTACAATGAGCAGTTCTTC.

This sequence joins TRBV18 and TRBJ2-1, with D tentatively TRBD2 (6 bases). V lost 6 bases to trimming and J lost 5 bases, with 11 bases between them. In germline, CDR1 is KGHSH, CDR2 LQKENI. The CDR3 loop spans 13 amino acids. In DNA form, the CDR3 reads TGTGCCAGCTCGGGGGGAGAGCACAATGAGCAGTTCTTC. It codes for CASSGGEHNEQFF.

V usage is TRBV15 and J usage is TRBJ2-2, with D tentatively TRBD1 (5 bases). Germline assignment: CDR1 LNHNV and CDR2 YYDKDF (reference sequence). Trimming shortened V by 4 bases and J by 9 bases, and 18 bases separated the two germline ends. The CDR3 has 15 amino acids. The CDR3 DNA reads TGTGCCACCAGCACATTTACAGGTGCCAACCGGGAGCTGTTTTTT. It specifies CATSTFTGANRELFF.

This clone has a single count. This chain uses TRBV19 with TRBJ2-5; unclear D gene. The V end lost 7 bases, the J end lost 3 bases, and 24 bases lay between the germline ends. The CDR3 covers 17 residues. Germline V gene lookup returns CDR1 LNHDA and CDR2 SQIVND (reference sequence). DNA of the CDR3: TGTGCCAGTATTCCCACCCGACGGAGTCTAACCAAAGAGACCCAGTACTTC. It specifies CASIPTRRSLTKETQYF.

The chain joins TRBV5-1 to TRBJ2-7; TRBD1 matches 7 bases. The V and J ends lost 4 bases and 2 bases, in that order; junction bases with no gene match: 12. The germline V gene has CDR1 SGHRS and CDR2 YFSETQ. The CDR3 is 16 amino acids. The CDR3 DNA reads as TGCGCCAGCAGCCTCACAGGGGATACCCGTCCCTACGAGCAGTACTTC. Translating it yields CASSLTGDTRPYEQYF.

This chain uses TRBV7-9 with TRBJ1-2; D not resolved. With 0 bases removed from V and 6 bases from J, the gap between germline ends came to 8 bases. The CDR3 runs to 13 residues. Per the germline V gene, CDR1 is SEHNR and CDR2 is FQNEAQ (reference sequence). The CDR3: CASSLAGGDGYTF. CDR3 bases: TGTGCCAGCAGCTTAGCAGGCGGTGATGGCTACACCTTC.

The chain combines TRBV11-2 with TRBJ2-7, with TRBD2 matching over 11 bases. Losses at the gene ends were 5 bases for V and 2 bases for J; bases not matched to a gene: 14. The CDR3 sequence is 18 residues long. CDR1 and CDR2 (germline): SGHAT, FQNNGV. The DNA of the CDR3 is TGTGCCAGCAGCGCCCGACTAGCGGGGCCACCCCGACCCTACGAGCAGTACTTC. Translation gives CASSARLAGPPRPYEQYF.

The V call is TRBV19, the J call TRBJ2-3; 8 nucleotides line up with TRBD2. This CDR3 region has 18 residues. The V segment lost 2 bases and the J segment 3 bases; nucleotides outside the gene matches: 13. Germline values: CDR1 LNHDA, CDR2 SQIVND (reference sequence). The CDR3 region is CASSIKPFRGGYTDTQYF. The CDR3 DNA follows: TGTGCCAGTAGTATAAAACCCTTCCGGGGGGGTTATACAGATACGCAGTATTTT.

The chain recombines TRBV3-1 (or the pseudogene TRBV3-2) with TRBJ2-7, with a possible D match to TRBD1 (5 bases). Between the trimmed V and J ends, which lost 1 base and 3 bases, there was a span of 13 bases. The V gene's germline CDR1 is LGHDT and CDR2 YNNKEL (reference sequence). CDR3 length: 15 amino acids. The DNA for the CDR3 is TGTGCCAGCAGCCAAGCCCGACAGATTAACTACGAGCAGTACTTC. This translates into CASSQARQINYEQYF.

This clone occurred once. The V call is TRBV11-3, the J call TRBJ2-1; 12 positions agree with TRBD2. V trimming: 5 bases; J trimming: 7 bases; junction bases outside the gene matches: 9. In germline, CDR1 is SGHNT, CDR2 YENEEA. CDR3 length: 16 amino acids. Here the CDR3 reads CASSLQGLAGSNEQFF. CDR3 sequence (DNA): TGTGCCAGCAGCCTACAAGGACTAGCGGGAAGTAATGAGCAGTTCTTC.